The clone carrying this T cell receptor (beta chain) was detected a few times. The sample is drawn from a study of graft-versus-host responses after intestinal transplantation. This table comes from immunoSEQ multiplex PCR, and its TCRdb copy is limited to in-frame clones, with some not included. The table records approximately 77,000 clones, approximately 92% of them present only once. V was clipped by 1 base and J by 8 bases; unmatched bases: 4. CDR1 is SGHRS, CDR2 YFSETQ, per germline. This CDR3 is built from 13 residues. This clonotype was obtained from a human patient who received an intestinal transplant, so some T cells may come from the graft donor. The chain joins TRBV5-1 to TRBJ1-2; 8 bases fit TRBD1. This material consisted of PBMCs, taken 98 days after intestinal transplantation. DNA for the CDR3: TGCGCCAGCAGCTTGCACTACAGGGGGGGCTACACCTTC. Amino acids: CASSLHYRGGYTF. Looking up the rest from reference TRBV5-1 and TRBJ1-2 gives the full variable domain: KAGVTQTPRYLIKTRGQQVTLSCSPISGHRSVSWYQQTPGQGLQFLFEYFSETQRNKGNFPGRFSGRQFSNSRSEMNVSTLELGDSALYLCASSLHYRGGYTFGSGTRLTVV.